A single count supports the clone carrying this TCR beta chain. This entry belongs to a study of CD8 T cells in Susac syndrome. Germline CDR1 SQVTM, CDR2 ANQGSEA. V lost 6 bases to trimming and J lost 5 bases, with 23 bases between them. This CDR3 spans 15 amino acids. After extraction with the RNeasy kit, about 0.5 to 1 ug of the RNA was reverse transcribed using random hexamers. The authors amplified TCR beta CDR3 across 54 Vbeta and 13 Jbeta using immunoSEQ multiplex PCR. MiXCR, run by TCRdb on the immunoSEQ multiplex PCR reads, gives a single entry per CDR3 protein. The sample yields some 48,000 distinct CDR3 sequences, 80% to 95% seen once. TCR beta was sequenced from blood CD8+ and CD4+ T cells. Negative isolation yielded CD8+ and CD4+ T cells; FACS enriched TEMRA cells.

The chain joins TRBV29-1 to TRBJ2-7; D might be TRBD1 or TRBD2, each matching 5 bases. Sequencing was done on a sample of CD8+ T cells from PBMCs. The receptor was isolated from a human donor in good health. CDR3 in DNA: TGCAGCGTCCTCGATCGGGGCACTAACCCTCACGAGCAGTACTTC. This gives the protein CSVLDRGTNPHEQYF.